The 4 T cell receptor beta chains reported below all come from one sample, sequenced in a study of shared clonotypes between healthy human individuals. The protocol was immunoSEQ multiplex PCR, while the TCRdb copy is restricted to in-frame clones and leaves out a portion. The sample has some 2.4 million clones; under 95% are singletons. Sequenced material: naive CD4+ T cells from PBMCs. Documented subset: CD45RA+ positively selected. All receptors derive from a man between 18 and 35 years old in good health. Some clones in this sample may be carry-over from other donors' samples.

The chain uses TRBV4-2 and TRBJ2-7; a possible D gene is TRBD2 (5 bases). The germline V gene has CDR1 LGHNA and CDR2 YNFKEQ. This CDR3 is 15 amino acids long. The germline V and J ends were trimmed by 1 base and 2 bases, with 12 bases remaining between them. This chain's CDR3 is CASSQVVAPTYEQYF. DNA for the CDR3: TGTGCCAGCAGCCAAGTCGTAGCGCCCACCTACGAGCAGTACTTC.

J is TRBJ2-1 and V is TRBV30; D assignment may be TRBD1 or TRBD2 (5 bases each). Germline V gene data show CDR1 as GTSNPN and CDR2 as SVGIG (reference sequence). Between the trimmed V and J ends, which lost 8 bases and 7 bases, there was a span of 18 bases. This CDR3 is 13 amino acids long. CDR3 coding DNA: TGTGCCGGGGGACGGGGAGTTCGGAATGAGCAGTTCTTC. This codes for CAGGRGVRNEQFF.

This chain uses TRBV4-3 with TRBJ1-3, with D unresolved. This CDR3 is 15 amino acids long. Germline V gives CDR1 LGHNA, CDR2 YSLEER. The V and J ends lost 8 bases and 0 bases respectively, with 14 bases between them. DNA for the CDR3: TGCGCCAGCGGAACAGAGCCAAGCTCTGGAAACACCATATATTTT. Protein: CASGTEPSSGNTIYF.

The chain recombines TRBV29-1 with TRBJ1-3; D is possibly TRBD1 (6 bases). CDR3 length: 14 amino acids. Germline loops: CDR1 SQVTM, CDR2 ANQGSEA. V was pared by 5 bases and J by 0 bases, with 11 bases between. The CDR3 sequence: CSVHRDSSGNTIYF. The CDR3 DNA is TGCAGCGTTCACAGGGATAGCTCTGGAAACACCATATATTTT.